The clone carrying this T cell receptor (beta chain) appeared a few times. Its antigen is not identified. The same CDR3 also results from other DNA sequences found in this sample. V shed 2 bases and J 2 bases; nucleotides not matched to a gene: 2. CDR1 is SGHRS, CDR2 YFSETQ, per germline. This CDR3 comprises 14 residues. The entry originates in a study of beta chain features in type 1 diabetes. Every bit of the isolated RNA underwent reverse transcription, so sequencing read expressed TCRB transcripts. Sequenced by immunoSEQ multiplex PCR; TCRdb stores in-frame clones only, minus some. In the table there are fewer than 300,000 clones, roughly a tenth of which are singletons. Findings and caveats of the study: Whether HLA type influences TCRB rearrangement remained unresolved here. Researchers report that Type 1 diabetes patients had moderately but significantly shorter TCRB CDR3s across all four CD4+ subsets.

Sequencing input: naive CD4+ T cells from blood. The source of this sequence is a man aged 25 to 40 with type 1 diabetes. This chain joins TRBV5-1 and TRBJ2-7, with TRBD1 matching over 9 bases. The CDR3 reads CASSFRDRAYEQYF. In DNA form, the CDR3 reads TGCGCCAGCAGCTTCCGGGACAGGGCCTACGAGCAGTACTTC.